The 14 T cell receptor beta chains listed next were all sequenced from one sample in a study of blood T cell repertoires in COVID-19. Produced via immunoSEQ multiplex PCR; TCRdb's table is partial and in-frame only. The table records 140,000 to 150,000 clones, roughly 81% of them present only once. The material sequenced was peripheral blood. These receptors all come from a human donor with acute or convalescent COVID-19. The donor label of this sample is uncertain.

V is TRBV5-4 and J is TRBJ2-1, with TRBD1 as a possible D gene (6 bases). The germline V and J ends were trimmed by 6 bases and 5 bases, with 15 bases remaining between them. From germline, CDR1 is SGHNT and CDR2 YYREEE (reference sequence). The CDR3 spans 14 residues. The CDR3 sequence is CASTAGALNNEQFF. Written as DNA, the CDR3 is TGTGCCAGCACTGCAGGGGCGCTTAACAATGAGCAGTTCTTC.

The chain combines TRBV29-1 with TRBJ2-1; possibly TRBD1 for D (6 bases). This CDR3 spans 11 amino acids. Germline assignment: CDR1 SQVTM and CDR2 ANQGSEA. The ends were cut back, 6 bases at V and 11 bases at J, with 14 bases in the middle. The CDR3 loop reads CSVTPGQKQFF. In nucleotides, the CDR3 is TGCAGCGTCACCCCTGGACAGAAGCAGTTCTTC.

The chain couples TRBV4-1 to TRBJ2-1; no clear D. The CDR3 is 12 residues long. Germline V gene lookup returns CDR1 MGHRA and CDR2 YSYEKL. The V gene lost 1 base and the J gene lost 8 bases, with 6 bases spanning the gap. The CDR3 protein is CASSQGAYEQFF. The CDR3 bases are TGCGCCAGCAGCCAAGGCGCTTATGAGCAGTTCTTC.

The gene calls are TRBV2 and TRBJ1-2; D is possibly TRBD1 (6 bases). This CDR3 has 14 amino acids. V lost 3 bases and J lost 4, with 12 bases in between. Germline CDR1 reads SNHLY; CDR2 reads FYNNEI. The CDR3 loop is CASSEGGPGYGYTF. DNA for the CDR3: TGTGCCAGCAGTGAGGGGGGGCCAGGCTATGGCTACACCTTC.

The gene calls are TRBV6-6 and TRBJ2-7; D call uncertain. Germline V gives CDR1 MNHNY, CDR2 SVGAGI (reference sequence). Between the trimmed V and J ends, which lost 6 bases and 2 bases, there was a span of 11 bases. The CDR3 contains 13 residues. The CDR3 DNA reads TGTGCCAGCAGCCTCAGTATGGCCTACGAGCAGTACGTC. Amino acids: CASSLSMAYEQYV.

The CDR3 DNA follows: TGTGCCAGCATGGACAGGGGGAATTCACCCCTCCACTTT. It codes for CASMDRGNSPLHF. The genes are TRBV6-5 and TRBJ1-6; 10 positions agree with TRBD1. Germline lookup yields CDR1 MNHEY and CDR2 SVGAGI. Germline trimming cut 7 bases from V and 7 bases from J; bases unmatched to any gene: 1. The CDR3 contains 13 residues.

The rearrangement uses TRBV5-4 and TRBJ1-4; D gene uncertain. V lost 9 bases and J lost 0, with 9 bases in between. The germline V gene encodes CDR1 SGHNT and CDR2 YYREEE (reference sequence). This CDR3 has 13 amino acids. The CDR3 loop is CATRDATNEKLFF. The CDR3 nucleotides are TGTGCCACCCGAGATGCAACTAATGAAAAACTGTTTTTT.

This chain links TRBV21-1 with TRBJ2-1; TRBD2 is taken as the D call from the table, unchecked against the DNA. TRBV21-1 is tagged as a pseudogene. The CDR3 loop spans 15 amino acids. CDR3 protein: CASSKIGLAFDEQFF. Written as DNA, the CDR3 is TGTGCCAGCAGCAAAATAGGACTAGCTTTCGATGAGCAGTTCTTC.

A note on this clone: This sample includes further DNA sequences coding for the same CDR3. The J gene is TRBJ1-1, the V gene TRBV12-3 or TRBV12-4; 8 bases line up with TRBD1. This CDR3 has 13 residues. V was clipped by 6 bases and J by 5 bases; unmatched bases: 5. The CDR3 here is CASRRQGWTEAFF. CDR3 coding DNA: TGTGCCAGCAGGCGACAGGGGTGGACTGAAGCTTTCTTT.

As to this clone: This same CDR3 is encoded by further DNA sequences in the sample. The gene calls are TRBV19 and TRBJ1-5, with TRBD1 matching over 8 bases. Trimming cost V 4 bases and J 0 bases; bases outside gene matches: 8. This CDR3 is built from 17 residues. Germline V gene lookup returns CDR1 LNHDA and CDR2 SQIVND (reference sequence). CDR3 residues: CASSRGTGAYSNQPQHF. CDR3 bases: TGTGCCAGTAGTAGGGGGACAGGCGCTTATAGCAATCAGCCCCAGCATTTT.

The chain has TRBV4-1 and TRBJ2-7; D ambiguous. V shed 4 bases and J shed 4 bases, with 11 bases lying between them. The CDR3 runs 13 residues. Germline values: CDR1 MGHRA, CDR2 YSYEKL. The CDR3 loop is CASSRVGAYEQYF. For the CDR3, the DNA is TGCGCCAGCAGCCGGGTTGGAGCTTACGAGCAGTACTTC.

DNA for the CDR3: TGTGCCAGCAGCAGTCGAGGTGGGGGACAGGGGCCTCGCGAAAACTACGAGCAGTACTTC. Translating it yields CASSSRGGGQGPRENYEQYF. The J gene is TRBJ2-7, the V gene TRBV21-1; the listed D gene, TRBD1, was not tested against the DNA. TRBV21-1 counts as a pseudogene. There are 20 residues in the CDR3.

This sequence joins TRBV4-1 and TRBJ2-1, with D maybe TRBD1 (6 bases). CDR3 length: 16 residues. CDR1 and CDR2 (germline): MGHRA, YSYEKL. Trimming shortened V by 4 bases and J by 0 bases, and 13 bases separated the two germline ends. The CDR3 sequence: CASSLSGAYSYNEQFF. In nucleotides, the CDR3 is TGCGCCAGCAGCCTCTCAGGGGCTTACTCCTACAATGAGCAGTTCTTC.

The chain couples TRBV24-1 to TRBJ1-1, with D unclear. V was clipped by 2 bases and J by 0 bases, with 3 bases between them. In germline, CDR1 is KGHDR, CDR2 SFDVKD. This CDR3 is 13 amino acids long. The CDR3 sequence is CATSDYMNTEAFF. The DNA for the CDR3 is TGTGCCACCAGTGATTACATGAACACTGAAGCTTTCTTT.